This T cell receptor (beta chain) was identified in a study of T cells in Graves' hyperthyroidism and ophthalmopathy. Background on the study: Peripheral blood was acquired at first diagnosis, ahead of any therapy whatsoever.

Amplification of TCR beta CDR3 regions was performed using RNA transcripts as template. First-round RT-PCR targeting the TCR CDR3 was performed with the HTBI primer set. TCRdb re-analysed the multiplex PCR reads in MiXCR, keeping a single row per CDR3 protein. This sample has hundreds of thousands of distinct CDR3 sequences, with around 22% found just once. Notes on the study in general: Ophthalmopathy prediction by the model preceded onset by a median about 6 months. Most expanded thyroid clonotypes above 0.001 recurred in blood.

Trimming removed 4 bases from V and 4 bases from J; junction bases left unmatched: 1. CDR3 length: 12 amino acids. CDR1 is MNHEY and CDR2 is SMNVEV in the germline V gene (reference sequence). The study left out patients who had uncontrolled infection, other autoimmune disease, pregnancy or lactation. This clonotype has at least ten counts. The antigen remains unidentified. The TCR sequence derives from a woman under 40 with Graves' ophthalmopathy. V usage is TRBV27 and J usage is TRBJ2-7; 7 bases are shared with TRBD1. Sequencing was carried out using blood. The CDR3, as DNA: TGTGCCAGCAGTTCGGACAGGTACGAGCAGTACTTC. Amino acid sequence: CASSSDRYEQYF.